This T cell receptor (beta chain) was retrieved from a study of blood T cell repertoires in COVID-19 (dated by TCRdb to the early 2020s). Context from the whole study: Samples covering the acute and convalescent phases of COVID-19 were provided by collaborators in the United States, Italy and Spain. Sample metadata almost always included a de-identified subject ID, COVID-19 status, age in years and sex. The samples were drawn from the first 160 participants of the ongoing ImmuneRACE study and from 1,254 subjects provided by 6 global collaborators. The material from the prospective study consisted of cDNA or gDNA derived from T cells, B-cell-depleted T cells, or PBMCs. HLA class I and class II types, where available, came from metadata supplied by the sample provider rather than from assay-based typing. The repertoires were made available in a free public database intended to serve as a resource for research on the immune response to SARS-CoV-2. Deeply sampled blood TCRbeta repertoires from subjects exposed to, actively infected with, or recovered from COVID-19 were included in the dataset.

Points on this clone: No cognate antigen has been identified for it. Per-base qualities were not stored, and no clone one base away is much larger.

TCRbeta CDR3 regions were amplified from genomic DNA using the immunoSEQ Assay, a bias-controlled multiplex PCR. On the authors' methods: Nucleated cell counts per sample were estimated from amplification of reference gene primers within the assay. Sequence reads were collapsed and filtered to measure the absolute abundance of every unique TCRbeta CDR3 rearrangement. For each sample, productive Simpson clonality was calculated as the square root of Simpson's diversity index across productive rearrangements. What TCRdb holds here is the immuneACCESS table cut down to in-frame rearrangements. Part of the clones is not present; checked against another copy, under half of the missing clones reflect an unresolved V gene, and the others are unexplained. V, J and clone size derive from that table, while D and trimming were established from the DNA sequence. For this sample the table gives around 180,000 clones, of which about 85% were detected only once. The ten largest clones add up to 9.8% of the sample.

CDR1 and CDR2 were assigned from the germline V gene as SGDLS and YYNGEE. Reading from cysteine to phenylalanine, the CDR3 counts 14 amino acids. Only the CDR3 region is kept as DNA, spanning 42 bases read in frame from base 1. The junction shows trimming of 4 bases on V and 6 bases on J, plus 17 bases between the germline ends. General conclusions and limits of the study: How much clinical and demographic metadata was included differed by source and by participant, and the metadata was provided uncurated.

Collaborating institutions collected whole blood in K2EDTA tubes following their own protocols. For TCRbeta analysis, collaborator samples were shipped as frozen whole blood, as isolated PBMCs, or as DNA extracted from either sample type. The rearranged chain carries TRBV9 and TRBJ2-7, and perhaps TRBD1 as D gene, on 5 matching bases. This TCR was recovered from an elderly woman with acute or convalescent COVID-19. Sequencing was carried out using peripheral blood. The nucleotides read TGTGCCAGCAGCCCCCGGACATATTTGGGCGAGCAGTACTTC. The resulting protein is CASSPRTYLGEQYF.